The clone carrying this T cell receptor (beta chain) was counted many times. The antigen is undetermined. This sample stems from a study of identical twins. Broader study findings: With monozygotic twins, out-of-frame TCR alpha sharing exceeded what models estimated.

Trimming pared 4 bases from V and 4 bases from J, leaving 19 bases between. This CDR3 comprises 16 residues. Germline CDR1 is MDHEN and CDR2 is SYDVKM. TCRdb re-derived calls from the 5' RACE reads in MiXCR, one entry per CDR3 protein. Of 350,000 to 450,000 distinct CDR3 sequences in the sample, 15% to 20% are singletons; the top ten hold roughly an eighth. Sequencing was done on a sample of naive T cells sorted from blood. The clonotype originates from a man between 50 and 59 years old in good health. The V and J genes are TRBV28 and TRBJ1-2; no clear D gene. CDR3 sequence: CASSSPRHLRGYGYTF. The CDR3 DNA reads TGTGCCAGCAGTTCGCCCAGACACCTGCGAGGCTATGGCTACACCTTC.